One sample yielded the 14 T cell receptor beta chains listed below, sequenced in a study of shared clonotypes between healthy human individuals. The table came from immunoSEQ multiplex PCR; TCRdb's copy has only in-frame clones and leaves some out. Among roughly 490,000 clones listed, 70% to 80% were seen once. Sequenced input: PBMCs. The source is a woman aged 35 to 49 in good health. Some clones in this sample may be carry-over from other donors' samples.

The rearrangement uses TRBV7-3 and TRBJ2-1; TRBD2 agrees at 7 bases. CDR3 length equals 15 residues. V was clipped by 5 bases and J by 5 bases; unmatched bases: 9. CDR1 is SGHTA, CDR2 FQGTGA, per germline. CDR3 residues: CASSPRLAGHNEQFF. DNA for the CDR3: TGTGCCAGCAGCCCGCGACTAGCAGGTCACAATGAGCAGTTCTTC.

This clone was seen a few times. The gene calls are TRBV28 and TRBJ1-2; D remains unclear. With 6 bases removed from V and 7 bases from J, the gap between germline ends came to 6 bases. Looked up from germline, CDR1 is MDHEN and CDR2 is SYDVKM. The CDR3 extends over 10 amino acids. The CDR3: CASSAAGYTF. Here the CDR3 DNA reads TGTGCCAGCAGCGCCGCTGGCTACACCTTC.

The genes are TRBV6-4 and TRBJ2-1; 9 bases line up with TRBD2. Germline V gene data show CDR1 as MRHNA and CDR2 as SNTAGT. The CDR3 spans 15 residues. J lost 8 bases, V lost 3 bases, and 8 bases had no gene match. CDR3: CASSESSGALHEQFF. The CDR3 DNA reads TGTGCCAGCAGTGAATCTAGCGGGGCGCTCCATGAGCAGTTCTTC.

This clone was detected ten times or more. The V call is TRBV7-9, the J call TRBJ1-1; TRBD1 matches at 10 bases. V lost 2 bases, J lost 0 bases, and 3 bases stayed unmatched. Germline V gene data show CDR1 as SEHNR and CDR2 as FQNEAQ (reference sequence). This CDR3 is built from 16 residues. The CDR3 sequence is CASSLRTGGMNTEAFF. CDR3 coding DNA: TGTGCCAGCAGCTTACGGACAGGGGGGATGAACACTGAAGCTTTCTTT.

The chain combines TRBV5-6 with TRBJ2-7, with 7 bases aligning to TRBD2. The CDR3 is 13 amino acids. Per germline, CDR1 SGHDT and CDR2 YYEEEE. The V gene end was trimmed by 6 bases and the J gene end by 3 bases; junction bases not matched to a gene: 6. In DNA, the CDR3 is TGTGCCAGCAAACATGGGGGGGGCTACGAGCAGTACTTC. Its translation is CASKHGGGYEQYF.

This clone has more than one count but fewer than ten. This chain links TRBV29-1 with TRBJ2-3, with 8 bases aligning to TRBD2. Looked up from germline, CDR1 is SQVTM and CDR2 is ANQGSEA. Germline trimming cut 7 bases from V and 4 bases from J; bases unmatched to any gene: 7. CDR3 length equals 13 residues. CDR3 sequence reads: CSGAGGRPDTQYF. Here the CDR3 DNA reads TGCAGCGGGGCGGGAGGACGACCAGATACGCAGTATTTT.

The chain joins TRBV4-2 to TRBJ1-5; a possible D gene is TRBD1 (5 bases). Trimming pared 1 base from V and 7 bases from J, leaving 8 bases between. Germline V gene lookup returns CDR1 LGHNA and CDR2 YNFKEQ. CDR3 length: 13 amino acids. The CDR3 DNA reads TGTGCCAGCAGCCAAGGCGGGGGGCAGCCCCAGCATTTT. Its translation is CASSQGGGQPQHF.

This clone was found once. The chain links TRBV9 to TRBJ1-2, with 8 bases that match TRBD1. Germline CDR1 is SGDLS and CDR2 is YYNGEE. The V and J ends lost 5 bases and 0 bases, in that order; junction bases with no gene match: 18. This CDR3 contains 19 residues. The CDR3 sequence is CASSVVPGQAQGSNYGYTF. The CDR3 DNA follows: TGTGCCAGCAGTGTTGTCCCGGGACAGGCCCAAGGGTCTAACTATGGCTACACCTTC. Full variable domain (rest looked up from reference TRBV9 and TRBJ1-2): DSGVTQTPKHLITATGQRVTLRCSPRSGDLSVYWYQQSLDQGLQFLIQYYNGEERAKGNILERFSAQQFPDLHSELNLSSLELGDSALYFCASSVVPGQAQGSNYGYTFGSGTRLTVV.

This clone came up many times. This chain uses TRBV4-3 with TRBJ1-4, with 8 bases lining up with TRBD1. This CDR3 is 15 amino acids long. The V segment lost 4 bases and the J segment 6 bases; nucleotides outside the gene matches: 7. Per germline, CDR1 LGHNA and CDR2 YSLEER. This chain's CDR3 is CASSPTGGWDEKLFF. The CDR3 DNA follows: TGCGCCAGCAGCCCAACAGGGGGTTGGGATGAAAAACTGTTTTTT.

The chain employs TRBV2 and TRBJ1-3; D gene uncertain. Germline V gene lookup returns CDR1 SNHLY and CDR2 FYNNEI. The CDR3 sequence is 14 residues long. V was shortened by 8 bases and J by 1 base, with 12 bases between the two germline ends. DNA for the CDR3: TGTGCCAGCGGCGCGACGGATTCTGGAAACACCATATATTTT. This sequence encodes CASGATDSGNTIYF. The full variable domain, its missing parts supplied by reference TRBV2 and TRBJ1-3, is EPEVTQTPSHQVTQMGQEVILRCVPISNHLYFYWYRQILGQKVEFLVSFYNNEISEKSEIFDDQFSVERPDGSNFTLKIRSTKLEDSAMYFCASGATDSGNTIYFGEGSWLTVV.

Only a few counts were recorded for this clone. This CDR3 is CASSLQWTSNEQFF. CDR3 DNA: TGTGCCAGCAGTTTACAGTGGACATCCAATGAGCAGTTCTTC. J is TRBJ2-1 and V is TRBV28; D is perhaps TRBD1 (5 bases). The germline V gene encodes CDR1 MDHEN and CDR2 SYDVKM. V gave up 2 bases and J gave up 6 bases, with 11 bases separating them. The CDR3 has 14 residues.

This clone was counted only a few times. CDR3 coding DNA: TGTGCCAGTAGTATAGATGGTAGAGGGACGTACGAGCAGTACTTC. It translates to CASSIDGRGTYEQYF. V gene TRBV19 combines with J gene TRBJ2-7; perhaps D is TRBD1 or TRBD2 (5 bases each). The germline gives CDR1 LNHDA, CDR2 SQIVND (reference sequence). The CDR3 extends over 15 amino acids. Trimming pared 0 bases from V and 4 bases from J, leaving 13 bases between.

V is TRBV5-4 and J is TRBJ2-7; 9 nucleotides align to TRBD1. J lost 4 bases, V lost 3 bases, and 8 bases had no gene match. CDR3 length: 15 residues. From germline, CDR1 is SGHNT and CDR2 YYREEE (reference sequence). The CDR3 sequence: CASSSTGTGRYEQYF. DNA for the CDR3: TGTGCCAGCAGCTCGACCGGGACAGGGCGTTACGAGCAGTACTTC.

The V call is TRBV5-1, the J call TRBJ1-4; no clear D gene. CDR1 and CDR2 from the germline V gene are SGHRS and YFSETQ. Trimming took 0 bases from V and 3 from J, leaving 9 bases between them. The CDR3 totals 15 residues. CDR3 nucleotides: TGCGCCAGCAGCTTGGTTTTGGCTGCTAATGAAAAACTGTTTTTT. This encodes CASSLVLAANEKLFF. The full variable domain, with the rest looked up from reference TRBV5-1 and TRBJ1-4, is KAGVTQTPRYLIKTRGQQVTLSCSPISGHRSVSWYQQTPGQGLQFLFEYFSETQRNKGNFPGRFSGRQFSNSRSEMNVSTLELGDSALYLCASSLVLAANEKLFFGSGTQLSVL.